Listed below are T cell receptor beta chains from one sample, sequenced in a study of blood T cell repertoires in COVID-19. Profiling relied on immunoSEQ multiplex PCR, and the TCRdb table lists in-frame clones only, not all of them. This table has fewer than 350,000 clones, around 85% appearing once. The specimen sequenced was peripheral blood. Receptor source: a woman in her 30s with COVID-19, enrolled during active disease. Each CDR3 is given with its conserved first and last residue. The D gene is left open where the match is weak. Clone sizes are given selectively: once, few, many, or a class where the clone is expanded.

>.|TRBD1|TRBJ2-1|TRBV3-1/TRBV3-2
CASSQGRKLHRGNEQFF
TGTGCCAGCAGCCAAGGTCGAAAGCTTCACAGGGGCAATGAGCAGTTCTTC
>few|.|TRBJ2-2|TRBV6-6
CASSSTGRNTGELFF
TGTGCCAGCAGCTCGACGGGGAGGAACACCGGGGAGCTGTTTTTT
>.|TRBD1|TRBJ2-3|TRBV14
CAKKGQVGTDTQYF
TGTGCCAAAAAGGGACAGGTGGGCACAGATACGCAGTATTTT
>.|.|TRBJ2-5|TRBV4-1
CASSQLLREPETQYF
TGCGCCAGCAGCCAGTTATTGAGGGAACCGGAGACCCAGTACTTC
>once|TRBD1|TRBJ1-2|TRBV4-1
CASSHLYPTGGNYGYTF
TGCGCCAGCAGCCACCTATACCCGACAGGGGGGAACTATGGCTACACCTTC
>.|TRBD1|TRBJ2-7|TRBV28
CATSDRVDEQYF
TGTGCCACCTCAGACAGGGTCGACGAGCAGTACTTC
>.|TRBD2|TRBJ2-5|TRBV19
CARYGTSGMYQETQYF
TGTGCCAGGTACGGGACTAGCGGTATGTACCAAGAGACCCAGTACTTC
>once|.|TRBJ1-6|TRBV18
CASSPTGGVSPLHF
TGTGCCAGCTCACCAACAGGAGGGGTTTCGCCCCTCCACTTT
>.|.|TRBJ2-7|TRBV7-9
CASNIGGAYEQYF
TGTGCCAGCAACATCGGGGGTGCCTACGAGCAGTACTTC
>.|.|TRBJ2-5|TRBV7-9
CASSPSRRRYQETQYF
TGTGCCAGCAGCCCCTCCCGACGCAGGTACCAAGAGACCCAGTACTTC
>.|.|TRBJ1-1|TRBV6-5
CASSYSGRGAEAFF
TGTGCCAGCAGTTACTCTGGTCGGGGGGCTGAAGCTTTCTTT